Each of the 20 T cell receptor beta chains below was sequenced from the same sample in a study of blood T cell repertoires in COVID-19. TCRdb's copy holds only in-frame clones and misses some; the assay was immunoSEQ multiplex PCR. Of around 50,000 clones detected, approximately 78% appear once; the ten largest clones hold roughly 6%. The specimen sequenced was PBMCs or T cells enriched from blood (not recorded which). These receptors were obtained from a woman aged 45-65 years with acute COVID-19.

This clone was detected a few times. The CDR3 coding sequence is TGTGCCAGCAGCCCACGGGGGGGAGGAGCAGATACGCAGTATTTT. Protein sequence: CASSPRGGGADTQYF. The chain is built from TRBV7-3 and TRBJ2-3, with TRBD2 matching 8 bases. Germline CDR1 SGHTA, CDR2 FQGTGA. V lost 5 bases and J lost 4; bases outside the gene matches: 8. This CDR3 spans 15 amino acids.

This clone appeared a few times. This chain links TRBV21-1 with TRBJ1-2; whether TRBD1, the table's D call, matches the DNA was not checked. TRBV21-1 is flagged as a pseudogene. The CDR3 runs to 12 residues. CDR3 in DNA: TGTGCCAGCAGCAAAGGGACACGCGGCTACACCTTC. Translating it yields CASSKGTRGYTF.

J is TRBJ1-5 and V is TRBV28, with TRBD1 matching over 10 bases. There are 15 residues in the CDR3. Germline CDR1 reads MDHEN; CDR2 reads SYDVKM. The junction had 4 bases not matched to a gene; V was cut back by 6 bases and J by 2 bases. The chain's CDR3 is CASRGDRGRNQPQHF. The CDR3 DNA follows: TGTGCCAGCAGGGGGGACAGGGGACGCAATCAGCCCCAGCATTTT.

This clone was detected only a few times. The V gene is TRBV10-3, the J gene TRBJ2-5; D call uncertain. V was cut by 5 bases and J by 2 bases, with 9 bases left in between. This CDR3 region has 13 residues. Germline CDR1 reads ENHRY; CDR2 reads SYGVKD. For the CDR3, the DNA is TGTGCCATCAGTACCGACACGCAAGAGACCCAGTACTTC. Translating it yields CAISTDTQETQYF.

CDR3 region: CASSPNRGDSGNTIYF. In DNA, the CDR3 is TGTGCCAGCTCACCGAACAGGGGCGACTCTGGAAACACCATATATTTT. The J gene is TRBJ1-3, the V gene TRBV18; TRBD1 matches at 7 bases. The CDR3 runs to 16 residues. The ends lost 3 bases at V and 0 bases at J; junction bases unmatched: 5. The germline gives CDR1 KGHSH, CDR2 LQKENI.

The chain carries TRBV9 and TRBJ2-1; D is unclear. The CDR3 consists of 13 residues. Germline CDR1 SGDLS, CDR2 YYNGEE. Deletions cut 4 bases from V and 4 bases from J, with 9 bases between. The CDR3 protein is CASSSLVYNEQFF. CDR3 sequence (DNA): TGTGCCAGCAGCAGCCTAGTATACAATGAGCAGTTCTTC.

The chain uses TRBV10-3 and TRBJ2-2; a weak D match, TRBD1 (6 bases). This CDR3 comprises 17 residues. V lost 2 bases and J lost 5, with 18 bases in between. In germline, CDR1 is ENHRY, CDR2 SYGVKD. CDR3: CAISEATGIHVTGELFF. CDR3 nucleotide sequence: TGTGCCATCAGTGAGGCTACAGGGATTCACGTTACCGGGGAGCTGTTTTTT.

This clone turned up a few times. The V call is TRBV3-1 (or the pseudogene TRBV3-2), the J call TRBJ2-1; no reliable D call. Trimming left V 4 bases short and J 0 bases short, with 16 bases between. The CDR3 runs 17 residues. The germline V gene has CDR1 LGHDT and CDR2 YNNKEL (reference sequence). The CDR3 here is CASSPLRDYYSYNEQFF. As DNA, the CDR3 is TGTGCCAGCAGCCCCTTGCGAGATTATTACTCCTACAATGAGCAGTTCTTC.

The sample holds one count of this clone. This chain links TRBV30 with TRBJ2-6; D remains unclear. In germline, CDR1 is GTSNPN, CDR2 SVGIG (reference sequence). CDR3 length: 12 residues. Deletions cut 4 bases from V and 1 base from J, with 2 bases between. Written as DNA, the CDR3 is TGTGCCTGGACTTCTGGGGCCAACGTCCTGACTTTC. As protein: CAWTSGANVLTF. Based on the CDR3 plus reference TRBV30 and TRBJ2-6, the full variable domain is SQTIHQWPATLVQPVGSPLSLECTVEGTSNPNLYWYRQAAGRGLQLLFYSVGIGQISSEVPQNLSASRPQDRQFILSSKKLLLSDSGFYLCAWTSGANVLTFGAGSRLTVL.

This chain connects TRBV27 to TRBJ1-1; possibly TRBD1 for D (6 bases). The germline V and J ends were trimmed by 4 bases and 4 bases, with 10 bases remaining between them. Germline CDR1 and CDR2: MNHEY and SMNVEV (reference sequence). CDR3 length equals 13 residues. DNA for the CDR3: TGTGCCAGCAGTTCCTACAGGGTCACTGAAGCTTTCTTT. Residues: CASSSYRVTEAFF.

The genes are TRBV6-1 and TRBJ1-5; the D is unclear. CDR3 size: 15 residues. The germline V and J ends were trimmed by 1 base and 7 bases, with 14 bases remaining between them. The germline V gene encodes CDR1 MNHNS and CDR2 SASEGT. CDR3 sequence (DNA): TGTGCCAGCAGTGAAGTGACACGGTCCTGGCAGCCCCAGCATTTT. It codes for CASSEVTRSWQPQHF.

The rearrangement links TRBV14 to TRBJ1-4, with a possible D match to TRBD1 (6 bases). This CDR3 region has 16 residues. Germline lookup yields CDR1 SGHDN and CDR2 FVKESK. V lost 2 bases and J 0 bases, leaving 10 bases between the germline ends. The CDR3 is CASSQITGTTNEKLFF. The CDR3 nucleotides read TGTGCCAGCAGCCAAATAACAGGGACAACTAATGAAAAACTGTTTTTT.

The chain recombines TRBV28 with TRBJ1-3, with D hard to call. Germline CDR1 reads MDHEN; CDR2 reads SYDVKM. CDR3 length: 15 amino acids. V lost 6 bases, J lost 3 bases, and 15 bases lay in between. CDR3 residues: CASRSGPGGGNTIYF. CDR3 bases: TGTGCCAGCAGATCCGGGCCCGGAGGTGGAAACACCATATATTTT.

V and J are TRBV5-8 and TRBJ1-5; 8 nucleotides match TRBD1. From germline, CDR1 is SGHTS and CDR2 YDEGEE. V lost 0 bases and J lost 6; bases outside the gene matches: 5. The length of the CDR3 is 15 residues. For the CDR3, the DNA is TGTGCCAGCAGCTTGGGGACAGGGTCGGGTCAGCCCCAGCATTTT. Amino acids: CASSLGTGSGQPQHF.

This rearrangement joins TRBV27 to TRBJ2-7, with D possibly being TRBD1 (5 bases). The V end was cut by 9 bases, the J end by 0 bases, with 15 bases between. Looked up from germline, CDR1 is MNHEY and CDR2 is SMNVEV (reference sequence). The CDR3 spans 14 residues. The DNA for the CDR3 is TGTGCCAGGCGCGGACACCGGGTCTCCTACGAGCAGTACTTC. This gives the protein CARRGHRVSYEQYF.

This clone was observed a single time. The rearrangement links TRBV2 to TRBJ2-7; no clear D. V gave up 4 bases and J gave up 5 bases, with 12 bases separating them. The CDR3 totals 13 residues. Germline V gene sequence: CDR1 SNHLY, CDR2 FYNNEI. CDR3 sequence: CASSGVTVDEQYF. In nucleotides, the CDR3 is TGTGCCAGCAGTGGCGTAACAGTGGACGAGCAGTACTTC.

This chain uses TRBV3-1 (or the pseudogene TRBV3-2) with TRBJ1-2, with 7 bases lining up with TRBD1. Germline assignment: CDR1 LGHDT and CDR2 YNNKEL (reference sequence). CDR3 length: 15 amino acids. V trimming: 0 bases; J trimming: 4 bases; junction bases outside the gene matches: 5. CDR3 sequence reads: CASSQELQGTYGYTF. The CDR3 DNA is TGTGCCAGCAGCCAAGAATTACAGGGGACCTATGGCTACACCTTC.

The rearrangement links TRBV7-2 to TRBJ2-2; D gene unclear. V was shortened by 7 bases and J by 6 bases, with 6 bases between the two germline ends. This CDR3 contains 11 residues. CDR1 SGHTA and CDR2 FQGNSA come from the germline V gene. The CDR3 is CASTSAGELFF. For the CDR3, the DNA is TGTGCCAGCACCTCCGCCGGGGAGCTGTTTTTT.

V is TRBV5-1 and J is TRBJ2-1; possibly TRBD1 for D (6 bases). CDR1 and CDR2 (germline): SGHRS, YFSETQ. Trimming removed 6 bases from V and 10 bases from J, with 17 bases in between. This CDR3 spans 13 amino acids. The CDR3 sequence is CASNSATGKEQFF. As DNA, the CDR3 is TGCGCCAGCAACTCCGCAACAGGGAAGGAGCAGTTCTTC. Combining the CDR3 with reference TRBV5-1 and TRBJ2-1 gives the whole variable domain KAGVTQTPRYLIKTRGQQVTLSCSPISGHRSVSWYQQTPGQGLQFLFEYFSETQRNKGNFPGRFSGRQFSNSRSEMNVSTLELGDSALYLCASNSATGKEQFFGPGTRLTVL.

The J gene is TRBJ1-2, the V gene TRBV7-2, with no clear D. This CDR3 has 14 amino acids. Germline V gene data show CDR1 as SGHTA and CDR2 as FQGNSA. V dropped 0 bases and J dropped 2 bases, with 7 bases sitting between them. The CDR3: CASSLAPQNYGYTF. The CDR3, as DNA: TGTGCCAGCAGCTTAGCCCCCCAGAACTATGGCTACACCTTC.